These T cell receptor beta chains were read from a single sample in a study of blood T cell repertoires in COVID-19. Some clones are missing from TCRdb's copy, which holds only in-frame ones; the method was immunoSEQ multiplex PCR. Counted here are 80,000 to 100,000 clones, 80% to 90% occurring once; the ten biggest clones make up approximately 18%. The sample taken for sequencing was peripheral blood. These receptors all stem from a woman older than 75 with acute or convalescent COVID-19. Each CDR3 is given with its conserved first and last residue. Each record gives: D gene, J gene, V gene, clone size, CDR3 DNA, CDR3 protein. A D gene is named only where the DNA matches it firmly. Only some rows state a clone size, as once, few, many or a class for expanded clones.

>TRBD1|TRBJ1-5|TRBV6-1|few
TGTGCCAGCAGTGAAAACAGGGGGCTGAATCAGCCCCAGCATTTT
CASSENRGLNQPQHF
>-|TRBJ2-7|TRBV6-4|once
TGTGCCGGAGGGGGGGATGAAGAGCAGTACTTC
CAGGGDEEQYF
>TRBD1|TRBJ1-1|TRBV2|-
TGTGCCAGCAGTGAAGGACAGGGGAAGGGAACTGAAGCTTTCTTT
CASSEGQGKGTEAFF
>-|TRBJ1-5|TRBV7-2|-
TGTGCCAGCAGCTTAGTCGGGGGAAACAGCAATCAGCCCCAGCATTTT
CASSLVGGNSNQPQHF
>TRBD2|TRBJ2-1|TRBV6-1|-
TGTGCCAGCAGTGAAGGGCCAAGGAAGCGGGGGAACAATGAGCAGTTCTTC
CASSEGPRKRGNNEQFF
>-|TRBJ2-7|TRBV7-8|once
TGTGCCAGCAGCTTGACAGCCAGTTATTCCTACGAGCAGTACTTC
CASSLTASYSYEQYF
>-|TRBJ1-6|TRBV2|once
TGTGCCAGCAGACAAACCTATAATTCACCCCTCCACTTT
CASRQTYNSPLHF
>TRBD1|TRBJ1-5|TRBV20-1|-
TGCAGTGCTAGTGAACTCCGGGACAGGGGCAATCAGCCCCAGCATTTT
CSASELRDRGNQPQHF
>TRBD1|TRBJ1-2|TRBV23-1|-
TGCGCCAGCAGTCAACCGGACAGGGATAACTATGGCTACACCTTC
CASSQPDRDNYGYTF
>TRBD1|TRBJ1-2|TRBV29-1|few
TGCAGCGTTGATACCCTACAGGGGGCTAATGGCTACACCTTC
CSVDTLQGANGYTF
>-|TRBJ1-4|TRBV6-5|few
TGTGCCAGCAGTTTCTTCGTCGGGGAAAAACTGTTTTTT
CASSFFVGEKLFF
>-|TRBJ2-5|TRBV7-2|-
TGTGCCAGCAGCTTAAATCCTATACCAGAGACCCAGTACTTC
CASSLNPIPETQYF
>TRBD2|TRBJ2-7|TRBV2|-
TGTGCCAGCAGTGAACGGGAGGTAGTGGCCTACGAGCAGTACTTC
CASSEREVVAYEQYF
>-|TRBJ2-7|TRBV5-6|-
TGTGCCAGCAGCATACCACCTGGACAGTACTCCTACGAGCAGTACTTC
CASSIPPGQYSYEQYF
>-|TRBJ1-6|TRBV7-3|-
TGTGCCAGCAGCTTAGGGGGGTCCGGTTCACCCCTCCACTTT
CASSLGGSGSPLHF
>-|TRBJ2-7|TRBV5-6|-
TGTGCCAGCAGCAGAAACAGTTACGAGCAGTACTTC
CASSRNSYEQYF
>TRBD1|TRBJ1-1|TRBV5-1|-
TGCGCCAGCAGCGTCGGGACAGGAATAATGAACACTGAAGCTTTCTTT
CASSVGTGIMNTEAFF
>-|TRBJ2-3|TRBV28|-
TGTGCCAGCAACATTCGGCTAGCCCCCACAGATACGCAGTATTTT
CASNIRLAPTDTQYF
>-|TRBJ1-1|TRBV7-9|once
TGTGCCAGCAGCCCGAACGTCCAGGGTGAAGCTTTCTTT
CASSPNVQGEAFF
>-|TRBJ2-2|TRBV2|-
TGTGCCAGCACTTCAACAGGGACCGGGGAGCTGTTTTTT
CASTSTGTGELFF
>-|TRBJ1-6|TRBV2|-
TGTGCCAGCAGTGCGGCACCGGGTCGGACACGGTCACCCCTCCACTTT
CASSAAPGRTRSPLHF
>-|TRBJ2-3|TRBV5-1|-
TGCGCCAGCAGCTTGGAGGGCAGGGCTGGTTTGGATACGCAGTATTTT
CASSLEGRAGLDTQYF
>-|TRBJ1-3|TRBV4-1|-
TGCGCCAGCAGCCTTGGGACACAAGGAAACACCATATATTTT
CASSLGTQGNTIYF
>-|TRBJ1-4|TRBV16|-
TGTGCCAGCAGCCCGACAGTTACTGAAAAACTGTTTTTT
CASSPTVTEKLFF
>TRBD1|TRBJ2-7|TRBV5-6|-
TGTGCCAGCAGCTCCGGGACAGGGGGTTCGCACGAGCAGTACTTC
CASSSGTGGSHEQYF
>-|TRBJ1-2|TRBV19|-
TGTGCCACCAGAGGGAATACGGTTGGCTACACCTTC
CATRGNTVGYTF
>-|TRBJ1-2|TRBV21-1|-
TGTGCCAGCCACACATCTCCTCGGGCTAACTATGGCTACACCTTC
CASHTSPRANYGYTF
>TRBD1|TRBJ1-6|TRBV5-1|-
TGCGCCAGCAGCTGGACAGGGGAACCTTCACCCCTCCACTTT
CASSWTGEPSPLHF
>TRBD2|TRBJ2-1|TRBV5-1|-
TGCGCCAGCAGCTTAGCGGGGAGGGGCTACAATGAGCAGTTCTTC
CASSLAGRGYNEQFF
>-|TRBJ1-6|TRBV7-9|-
TGTGCCAGCAGCTTAGGGGCGGGGCGCCCAGGATCCCTCCACTTT
CASSLGAGRPGSLHF
>TRBD2|TRBJ2-1|TRBV19|-
TGTGCCAGTAGGGGACTAGACTTATTTCACAATGAGCAGTTCTTC
CASRGLDLFHNEQFF
>TRBD2|TRBJ2-5|TRBV6-6|-
TGTGCCACTACTCTTAGCGGGGGGCGGGAGACCCAGTACTTC
CATTLSGGRETQYF
>-|TRBJ1-2|TRBV5-4|-
TGTGCCAGCAGCTTGGGGGGCTCATATGGCTACACCTTC
CASSLGGSYGYTF
>-|TRBJ2-3|TRBV11-3|-
TGTGCCAGCAGCTTATATAGCTCTAGCTCCACAGATACGCAGTATTTT
CASSLYSSSSTDTQYF
>TRBD1|TRBJ1-4|TRBV2|-
TGTGCCAGCCTCGGCAGGACAGGGCACGAAAAACTGTTTTTT
CASLGRTGHEKLFF
>-|TRBJ1-2|TRBV3-1/TRBV3-2|-
TGTGCCAGCAGCCAAGCTTGGGGACTTGGTGTCTACACCTTC
CASSQAWGLGVYTF
>TRBD1|TRBJ2-3|TRBV2|-
TGTGCCAGCGACAGGGGTGGAGATACGCAGTATTTT
CASDRGGDTQYF
>TRBD1|TRBJ2-2|TRBV28|-
TGTGCCAGCAGTTTTTTGTGGGACAGGGGGTCCGGGGAGCTGTTTTTT
CASSFLWDRGSGELFF
>-|TRBJ1-1|TRBV5-4|once
TGTGCCAGCAGCCCTGGACAGACGAACACTGAAGCTTTCTTT
CASSPGQTNTEAFF
>-|TRBJ1-1|TRBV19|-
TGTGCCAGTAGACAGCTGATGAACACTGAAGCTTTCTTT
CASRQLMNTEAFF
>TRBD1|TRBJ1-2|TRBV11-1|-
TGTGCCAGCAGCTCCCAAATATCTGGACAGGTGAATACCTTC
CASSSQISGQVNTF
>-|TRBJ1-2|TRBV19|once
TGTGCCAGTAGTACACCCAGGGCAGGAGTCTATGGCTACACCTTC
CASSTPRAGVYGYTF